This TCR beta chain was profiled in a study of blood T cell repertoires in COVID-19. About the study: Sites in the United States, Italy and Spain provided acute and convalescent COVID-19 samples. PBMCs, B-cell-depleted T cells, or T cells provided the cDNA or gDNA that made up the material.

In the source study's methods: Researchers report that nucleated cell counts were estimated from reference gene primer amplification. Profiling relied on immunoSEQ multiplex PCR, and the TCRdb table lists in-frame clones only, not all of them. The DNA was the basis for D and trimming; V, J and clone size are from that table. The sample holds tens of thousands of clones; roughly 80% are singletons and the top ten take under 20%. The CDR3 loop spans 16 amino acids. Germline lookup yields CDR1 LGHNA and CDR2 YNFKEQ. V was clipped by 0 bases and J by 2 bases, with 11 bases between them. Sequencing was done on a sample of peripheral blood. V is TRBV4-2 and J is TRBJ2-1; D gene uncertain. The sequence came from a woman aged 60-75 years with acute or convalescent COVID-19. The CDR3 nucleotides are TGTGCCAGCAGCCAAGATCAACAGCTCGCCTACAATGAGCAGTTCTTC. It translates to CASSQDQQLAYNEQFF.